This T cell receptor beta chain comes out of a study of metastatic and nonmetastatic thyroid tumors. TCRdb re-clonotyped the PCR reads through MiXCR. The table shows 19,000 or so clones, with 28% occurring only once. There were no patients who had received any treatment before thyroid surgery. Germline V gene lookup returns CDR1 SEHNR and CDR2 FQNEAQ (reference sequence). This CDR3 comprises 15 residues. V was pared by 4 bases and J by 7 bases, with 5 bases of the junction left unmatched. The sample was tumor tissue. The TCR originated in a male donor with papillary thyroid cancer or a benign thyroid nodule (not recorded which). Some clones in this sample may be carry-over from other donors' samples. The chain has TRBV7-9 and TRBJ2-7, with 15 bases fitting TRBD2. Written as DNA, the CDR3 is TGTGCCAGCAGCTACCGGACTAGCGGGAGGGGAGAGCAGTACTTC. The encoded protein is CASSYRTSGRGEQYF.